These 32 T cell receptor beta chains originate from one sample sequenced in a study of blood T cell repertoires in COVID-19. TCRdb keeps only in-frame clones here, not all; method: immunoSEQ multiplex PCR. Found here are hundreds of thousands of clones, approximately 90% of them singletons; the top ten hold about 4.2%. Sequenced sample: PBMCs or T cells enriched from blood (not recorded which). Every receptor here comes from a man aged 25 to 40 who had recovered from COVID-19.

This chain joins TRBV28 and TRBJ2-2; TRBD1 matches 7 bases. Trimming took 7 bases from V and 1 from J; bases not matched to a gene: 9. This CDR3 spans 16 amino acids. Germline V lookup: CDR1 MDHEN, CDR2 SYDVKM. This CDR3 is CASNPNDRVNTGELFF. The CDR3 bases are TGTGCCAGCAACCCCAACGACAGGGTGAACACCGGGGAGCTGTTTTTT.

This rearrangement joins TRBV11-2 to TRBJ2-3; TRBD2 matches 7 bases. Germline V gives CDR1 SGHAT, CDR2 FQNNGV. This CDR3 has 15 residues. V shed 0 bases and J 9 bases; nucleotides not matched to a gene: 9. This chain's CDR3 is CASSLDRSSGGTQYF. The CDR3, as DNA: TGTGCCAGCAGCTTAGATCGGTCCTCCGGGGGGACGCAGTATTTT.

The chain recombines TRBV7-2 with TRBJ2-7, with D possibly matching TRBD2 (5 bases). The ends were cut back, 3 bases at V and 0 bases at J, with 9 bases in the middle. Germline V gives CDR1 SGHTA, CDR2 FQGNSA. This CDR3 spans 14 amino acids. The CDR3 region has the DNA TGTGCCAGCAGCTTGCGGGCAACCTCCTACGAGCAGTACTTC. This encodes CASSLRATSYEQYF.

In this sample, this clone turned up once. The CDR3 reads CSARGSYEQYF. For the CDR3, the DNA is TGCAGTGCTAGAGGCAGCTACGAGCAGTACTTC. The rearrangement joins TRBV20-1 to TRBJ2-7; D gene uncertain. This CDR3 has 11 amino acids. Germline values: CDR1 DFQATT, CDR2 SNEGSKA (reference sequence). V was shortened by 1 base and J by 3 bases, with 4 bases between the two germline ends.

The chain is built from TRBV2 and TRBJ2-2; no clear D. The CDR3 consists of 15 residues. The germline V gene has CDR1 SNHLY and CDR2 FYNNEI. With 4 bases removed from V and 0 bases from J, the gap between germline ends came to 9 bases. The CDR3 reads CASSGNRANTGELFF. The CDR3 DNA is TGTGCCAGCAGTGGCAATCGCGCGAACACCGGGGAGCTGTTTTTT.

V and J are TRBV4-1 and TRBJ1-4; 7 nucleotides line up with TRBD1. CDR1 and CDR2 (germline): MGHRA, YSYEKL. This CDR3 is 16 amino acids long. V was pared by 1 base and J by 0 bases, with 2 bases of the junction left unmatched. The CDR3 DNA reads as TGCGCCAGCAGCCAAGGACAGGGACCAACTAATGAAAAACTGTTTTTT. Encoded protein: CASSQGQGPTNEKLFF.

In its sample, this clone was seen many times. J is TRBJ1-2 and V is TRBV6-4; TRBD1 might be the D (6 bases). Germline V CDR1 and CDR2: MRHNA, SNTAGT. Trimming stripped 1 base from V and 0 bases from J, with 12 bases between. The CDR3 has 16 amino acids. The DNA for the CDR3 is TGTGCCAGCAGTGACTTGGCGGGGGCACCTAACTATGGCTACACCTTC. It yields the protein CASSDLAGAPNYGYTF.

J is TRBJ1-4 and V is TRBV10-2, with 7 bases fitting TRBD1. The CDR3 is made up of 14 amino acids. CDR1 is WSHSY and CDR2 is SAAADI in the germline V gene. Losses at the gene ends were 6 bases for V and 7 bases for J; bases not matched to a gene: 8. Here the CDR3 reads CASRPGTDGEKLFF. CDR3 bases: TGCGCCAGCAGACCCGGGACAGACGGTGAAAAACTGTTTTTT.

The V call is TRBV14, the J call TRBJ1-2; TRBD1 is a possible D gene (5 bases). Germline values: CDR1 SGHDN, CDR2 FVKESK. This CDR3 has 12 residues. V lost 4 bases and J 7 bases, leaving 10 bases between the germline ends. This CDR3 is CASSPGNSGYTF. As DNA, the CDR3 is TGTGCCAGCAGCCCAGGGAATTCTGGCTACACCTTC.

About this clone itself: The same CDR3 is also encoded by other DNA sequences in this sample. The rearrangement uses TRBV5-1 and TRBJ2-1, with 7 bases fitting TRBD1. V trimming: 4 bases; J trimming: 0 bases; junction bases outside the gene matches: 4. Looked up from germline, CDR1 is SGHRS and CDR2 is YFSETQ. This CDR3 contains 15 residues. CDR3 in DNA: TGCGCCAGCAGCCCGGGACAGACCTCCTACAATGAGCAGTTCTTC. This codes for CASSPGQTSYNEQFF.

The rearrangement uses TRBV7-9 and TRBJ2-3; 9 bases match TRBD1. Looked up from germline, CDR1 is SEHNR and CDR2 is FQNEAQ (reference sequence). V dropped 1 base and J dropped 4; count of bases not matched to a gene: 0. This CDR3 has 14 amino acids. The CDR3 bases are TGTGCCAGCAGCTTAGGACAGGGGGCAGATACGCAGTATTTT. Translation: CASSLGQGADTQYF.

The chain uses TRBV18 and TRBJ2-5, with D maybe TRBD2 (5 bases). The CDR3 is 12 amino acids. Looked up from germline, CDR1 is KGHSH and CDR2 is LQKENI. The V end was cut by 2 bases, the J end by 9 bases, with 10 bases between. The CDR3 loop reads CASSPASGSQYF. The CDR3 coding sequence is TGTGCCAGCTCACCAGCTTCGGGGTCCCAGTACTTC.

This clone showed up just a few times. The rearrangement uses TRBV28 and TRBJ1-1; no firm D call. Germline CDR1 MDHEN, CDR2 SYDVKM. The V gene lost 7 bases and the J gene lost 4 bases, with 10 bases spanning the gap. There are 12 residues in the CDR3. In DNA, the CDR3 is TGTGCCAGCATTGGGCTGGGCACTGAAGCTTTCTTT. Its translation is CASIGLGTEAFF.

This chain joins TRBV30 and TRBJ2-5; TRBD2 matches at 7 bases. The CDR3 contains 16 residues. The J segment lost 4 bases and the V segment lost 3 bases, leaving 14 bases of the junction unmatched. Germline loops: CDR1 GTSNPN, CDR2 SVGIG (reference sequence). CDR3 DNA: TGTGCCTGGAGCATTGGGGGGAGGGCCGGCGGAGAGACCCAGTACTTC. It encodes CAWSIGGRAGGETQYF. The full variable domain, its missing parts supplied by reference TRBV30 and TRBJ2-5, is SQTIHQWPATLVQPVGSPLSLECTVEGTSNPNLYWYRQAAGRGLQLLFYSVGIGQISSEVPQNLSASRPQDRQFILSSKKLLLSDSGFYLCAWSIGGRAGGETQYFGPGTRLLVL.

The CDR3 coding sequence is TGTGCCAGCAGAAGACAGGGGTCGACCGGGGAGCTGTTTTTT. This gives the protein CASRRQGSTGELFF. The chain recombines TRBV27 with TRBJ2-2; TRBD1 matches 8 bases. The CDR3 is 14 amino acids. V lost 6 bases and J lost 5; bases outside the gene matches: 5. Germline CDR1 MNHEY, CDR2 SMNVEV (reference sequence).

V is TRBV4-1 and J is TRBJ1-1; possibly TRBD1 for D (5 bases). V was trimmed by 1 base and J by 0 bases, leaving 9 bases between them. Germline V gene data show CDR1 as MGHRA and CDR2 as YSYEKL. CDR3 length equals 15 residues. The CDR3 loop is CASSQVEGMNTEAFF. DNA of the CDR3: TGCGCCAGCAGCCAAGTGGAGGGGATGAACACTGAAGCTTTCTTT.

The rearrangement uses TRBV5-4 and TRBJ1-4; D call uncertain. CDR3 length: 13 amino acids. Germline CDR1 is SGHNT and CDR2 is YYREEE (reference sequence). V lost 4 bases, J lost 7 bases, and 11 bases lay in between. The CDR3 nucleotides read TGTGCCAGCAGCCCCCCGGGTGGTGAAAAACTGTTTTTT. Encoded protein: CASSPPGGEKLFF.

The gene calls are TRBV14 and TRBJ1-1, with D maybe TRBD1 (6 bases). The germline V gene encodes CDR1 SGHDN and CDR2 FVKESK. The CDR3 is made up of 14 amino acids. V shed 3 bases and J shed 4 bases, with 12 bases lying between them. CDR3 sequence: CASSQFRGSTEAFF. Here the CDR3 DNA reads TGTGCCAGCAGCCAGTTCAGGGGAAGCACTGAAGCTTTCTTT.

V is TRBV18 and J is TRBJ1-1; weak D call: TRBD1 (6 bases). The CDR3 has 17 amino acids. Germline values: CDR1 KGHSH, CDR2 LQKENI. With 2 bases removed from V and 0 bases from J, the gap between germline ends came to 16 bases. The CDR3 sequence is CASSPGVGGLMNTEAFF. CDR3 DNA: TGTGCCAGCTCACCAGGTGTGGGGGGGCTTATGAACACTGAAGCTTTCTTT.

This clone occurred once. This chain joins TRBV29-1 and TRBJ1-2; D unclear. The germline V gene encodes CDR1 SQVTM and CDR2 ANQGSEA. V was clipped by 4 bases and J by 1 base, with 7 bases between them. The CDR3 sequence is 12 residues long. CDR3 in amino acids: CSVAAGNYGYTF. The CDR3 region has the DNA TGCAGCGTTGCCGCGGGTAACTATGGCTACACCTTC.

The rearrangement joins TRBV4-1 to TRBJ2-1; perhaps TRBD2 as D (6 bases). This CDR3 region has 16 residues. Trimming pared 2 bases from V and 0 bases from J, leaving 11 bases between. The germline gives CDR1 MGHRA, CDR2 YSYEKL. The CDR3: CASSQSPGSSYNEQFF. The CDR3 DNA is TGCGCCAGCAGCCAATCTCCCGGGAGCTCCTACAATGAGCAGTTCTTC.

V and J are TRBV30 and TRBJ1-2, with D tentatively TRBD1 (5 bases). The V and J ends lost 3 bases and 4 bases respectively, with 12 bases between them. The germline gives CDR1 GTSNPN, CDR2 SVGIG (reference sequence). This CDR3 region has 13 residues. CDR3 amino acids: CAWRAGQAYGYTF. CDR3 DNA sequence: TGTGCCTGGAGGGCGGGGCAGGCCTATGGCTACACCTTC. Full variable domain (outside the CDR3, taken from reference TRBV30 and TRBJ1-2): SQTIHQWPATLVQPVGSPLSLECTVEGTSNPNLYWYRQAAGRGLQLLFYSVGIGQISSEVPQNLSASRPQDRQFILSSKKLLLSDSGFYLCAWRAGQAYGYTFGSGTRLTVV.

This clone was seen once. The CDR3 sequence: CASSHSGINEKLFF. CDR3 DNA: TGTGCCAGCAGCCATTCAGGGATTAATGAAAAACTGTTTTTT. V and J are TRBV3-1 (or the pseudogene TRBV3-2) and TRBJ1-4, with D perhaps matching TRBD1 (5 bases). V was shortened by 3 bases and J by 4 bases, with 9 bases between the two germline ends. The CDR3 contains 14 residues. CDR1 is LGHDT and CDR2 is YNNKEL in the germline V gene (reference sequence).

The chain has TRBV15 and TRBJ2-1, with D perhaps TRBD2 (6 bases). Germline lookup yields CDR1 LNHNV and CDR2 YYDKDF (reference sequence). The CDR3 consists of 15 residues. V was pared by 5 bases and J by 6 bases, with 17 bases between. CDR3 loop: CATSPRDWGPNEQFF. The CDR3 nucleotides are TGTGCCACCAGCCCCCGGGACTGGGGTCCCAATGAGCAGTTCTTC.

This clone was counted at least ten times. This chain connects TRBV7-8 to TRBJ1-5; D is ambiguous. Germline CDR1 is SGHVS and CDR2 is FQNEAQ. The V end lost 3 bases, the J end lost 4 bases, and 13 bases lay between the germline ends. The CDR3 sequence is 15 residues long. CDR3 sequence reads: CASSFNPNSNQPQHF. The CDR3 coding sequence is TGTGCCAGCAGCTTCAACCCGAATAGTAATCAGCCCCAGCATTTT.

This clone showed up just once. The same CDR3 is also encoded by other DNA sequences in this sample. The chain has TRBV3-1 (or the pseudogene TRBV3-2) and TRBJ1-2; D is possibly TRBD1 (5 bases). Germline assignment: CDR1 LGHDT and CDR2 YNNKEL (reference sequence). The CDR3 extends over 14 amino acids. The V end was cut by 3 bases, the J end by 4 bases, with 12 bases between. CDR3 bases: TGTGCCAGCAGCCAGGGCAGGGCTGGCTATGGCTACACCTTC. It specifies CASSQGRAGYGYTF.

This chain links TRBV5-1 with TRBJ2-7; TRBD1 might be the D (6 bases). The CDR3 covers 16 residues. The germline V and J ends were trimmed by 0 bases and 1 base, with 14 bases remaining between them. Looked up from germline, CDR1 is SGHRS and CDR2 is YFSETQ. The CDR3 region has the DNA TGCGCCAGCAGCTTGGCCTCGGCAGGGGAGTCCTACGAGCAGTACTTC. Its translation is CASSLASAGESYEQYF.

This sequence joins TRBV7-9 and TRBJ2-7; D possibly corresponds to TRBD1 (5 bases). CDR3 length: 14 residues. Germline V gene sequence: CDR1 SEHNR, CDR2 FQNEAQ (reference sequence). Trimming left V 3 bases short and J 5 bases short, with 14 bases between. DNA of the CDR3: TGTGCCAGCAGCTTTAGGACAAACTTCGACGAGCAGTACTTC. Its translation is CASSFRTNFDEQYF.

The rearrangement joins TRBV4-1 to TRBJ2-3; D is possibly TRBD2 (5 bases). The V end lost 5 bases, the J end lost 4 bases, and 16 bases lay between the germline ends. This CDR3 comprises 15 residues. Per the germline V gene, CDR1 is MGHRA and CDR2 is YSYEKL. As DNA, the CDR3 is TGCGCCAGCAGCTTGAGCGGACCGAGGGCAGATACGCAGTATTTT. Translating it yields CASSLSGPRADTQYF.

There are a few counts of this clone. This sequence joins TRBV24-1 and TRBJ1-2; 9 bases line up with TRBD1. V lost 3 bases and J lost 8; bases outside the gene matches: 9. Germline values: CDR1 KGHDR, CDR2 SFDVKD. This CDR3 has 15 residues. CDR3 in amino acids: CATSDRRGDREGYTF. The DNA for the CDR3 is TGTGCCACCAGTGATAGGCGAGGGGACAGGGAAGGCTACACCTTC.

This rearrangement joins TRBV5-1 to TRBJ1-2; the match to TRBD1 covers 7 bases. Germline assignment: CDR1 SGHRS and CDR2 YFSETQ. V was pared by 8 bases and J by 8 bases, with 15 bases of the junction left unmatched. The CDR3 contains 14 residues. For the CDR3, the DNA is TGCGCCAGTTCCCCCGGGACAGTGGGTTCGGGCTACACCTTC. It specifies CASSPGTVGSGYTF.

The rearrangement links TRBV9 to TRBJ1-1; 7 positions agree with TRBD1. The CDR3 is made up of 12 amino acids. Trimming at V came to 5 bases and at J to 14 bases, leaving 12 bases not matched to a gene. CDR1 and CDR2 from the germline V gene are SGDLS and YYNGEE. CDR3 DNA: TGTGCCAGCAGGCAACCAGGGGGAAGTGCCTTCTTT. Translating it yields CASRQPGGSAFF.